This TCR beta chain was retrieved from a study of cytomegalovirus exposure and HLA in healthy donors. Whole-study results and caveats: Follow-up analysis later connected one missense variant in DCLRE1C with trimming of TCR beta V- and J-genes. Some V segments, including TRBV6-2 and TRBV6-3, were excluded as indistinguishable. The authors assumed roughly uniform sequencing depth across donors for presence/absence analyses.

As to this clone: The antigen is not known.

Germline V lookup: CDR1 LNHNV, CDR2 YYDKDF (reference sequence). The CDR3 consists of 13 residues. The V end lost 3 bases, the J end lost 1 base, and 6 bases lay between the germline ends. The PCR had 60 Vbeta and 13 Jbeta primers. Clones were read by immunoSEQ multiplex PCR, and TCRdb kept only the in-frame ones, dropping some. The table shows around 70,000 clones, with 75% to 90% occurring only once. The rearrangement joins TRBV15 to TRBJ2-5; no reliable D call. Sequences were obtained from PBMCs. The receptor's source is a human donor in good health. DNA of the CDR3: TGTGCCACCAGCAGGAACAGCCAAGAGACCCAGTACTTC. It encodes CATSRNSQETQYF.